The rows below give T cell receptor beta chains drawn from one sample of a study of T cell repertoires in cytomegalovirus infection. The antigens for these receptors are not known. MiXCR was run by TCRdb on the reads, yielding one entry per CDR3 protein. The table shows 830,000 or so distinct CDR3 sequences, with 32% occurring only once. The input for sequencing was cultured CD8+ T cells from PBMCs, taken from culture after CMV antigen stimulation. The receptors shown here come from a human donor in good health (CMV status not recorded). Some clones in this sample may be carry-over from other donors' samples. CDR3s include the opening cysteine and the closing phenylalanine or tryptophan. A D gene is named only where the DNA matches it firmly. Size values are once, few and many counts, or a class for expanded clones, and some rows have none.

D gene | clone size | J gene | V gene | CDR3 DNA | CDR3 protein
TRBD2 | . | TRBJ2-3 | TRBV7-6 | TGTGCCAGCAGCTTACCCGCGGGGGGGTCCCCAGATACGCAGTATTTT | CASSLPAGGSPDTQYF
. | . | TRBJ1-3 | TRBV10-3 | TGTGCCATCAGGGACAGTTCAGGAAACACCATATATTTT | CAIRDSSGNTIYF
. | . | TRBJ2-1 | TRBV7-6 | TGTGCCAGCAGCCTTGCAGGGGATTTCAATGAGCAGTTCTTC | CASSLAGDFNEQFF
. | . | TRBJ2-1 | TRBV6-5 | TGTGCCAGCAGTTTCCAGGGTTCACTCCCCAGCAATGAGCAGTTCTTC | CASSFQGSLPSNEQFF
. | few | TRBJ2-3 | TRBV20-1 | TGCAGTGCTAGATCTAGCAGTAGCACAGATACGCAGTATTTT | CSARSSSSTDTQYF
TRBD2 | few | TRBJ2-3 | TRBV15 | TGTGCCACCAGCACCCTAAGGATGACTAGCGGGGGCACAGATACGCAGTATTTT | CATSTLRMTSGGTDTQYF
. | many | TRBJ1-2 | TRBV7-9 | TGTGCCAGCAGCTTAGTGGGAGGAGCACTTAACTATGGCTACACCTTC | CASSLVGGALNYGYTF
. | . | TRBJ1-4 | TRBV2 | TGTGCCAGCAGTGAAGTGGACGGGGACGGTGAAAAACTGTTTTTT | CASSEVDGDGEKLFF
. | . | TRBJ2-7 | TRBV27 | TGTGCCAGCAGTTCTCTCCGCGAGCAGTACTTC | CASSSLREQYF
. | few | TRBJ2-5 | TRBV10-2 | TGCGCCAGCAGCGAGGGGGTCCAAGAGACCCAGTACTTC | CASSEGVQETQYF
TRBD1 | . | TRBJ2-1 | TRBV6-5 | TGTGCCAGCAGTTACACGGACAGGGGGCGACCCTACAATGAGCAGTTCTTC | CASSYTDRGRPYNEQFF
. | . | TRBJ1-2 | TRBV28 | TGTGCCAGCAGTTTTGCCGGGGGCCACTATGGCTACACCTTC | CASSFAGGHYGYTF
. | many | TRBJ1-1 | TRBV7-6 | TGTGCCAGCAGCTTAGCAGTCGGGCCCACTGAAGCTTTCTTT | CASSLAVGPTEAFF
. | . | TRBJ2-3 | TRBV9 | TGTGCCAGCAGCGTATCCGGCAGGGCTTCAGATACGCAGTATTTT | CASSVSGRASDTQYF
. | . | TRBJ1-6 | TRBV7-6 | TGTGCCAGCAGCATTACGGGGGCTCTTTATTCACCCCTCCACTTT | CASSITGALYSPLHF
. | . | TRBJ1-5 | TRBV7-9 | TGTGCCAGCAGTTCCGGGGGGGGCGGTCCCCAGCATTTT | CASSSGGGGPQHF
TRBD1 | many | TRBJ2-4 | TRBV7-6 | TGTGCCAGCAGCGCCAGACAGGGCCTGGCGCACATTCAGTACTTC | CASSARQGLAHIQYF
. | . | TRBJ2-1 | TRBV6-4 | TGTGCCAGCAGAACTATTGCGGGCGAATACAATGAGCAGTTCTTC | CASRTIAGEYNEQFF
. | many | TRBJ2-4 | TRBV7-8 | TGTGCCAGCAGCGCTACAGGTTCGCCTTTAGCCAAAAACATTCAGTACTTC | CASSATGSPLAKNIQYF
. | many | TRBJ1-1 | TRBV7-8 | TGTGCCAGTAGGGGGAATATGAACACTGAAGCTTTCTTT | CASRGNMNTEAFF
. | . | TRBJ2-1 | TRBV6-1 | TGTGCCAGCAGTGAAAGGTTTTTT | CASSERFF
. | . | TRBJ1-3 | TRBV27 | TGTGCCAGCAGTTTGGGGGGGGCTCGTGGAAACACCATATATTTT | CASSLGGARGNTIYF
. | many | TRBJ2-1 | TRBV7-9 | TGTGCCGAGGGGCAGGTCAATGAGCAGTTCTTC | CAEGQVNEQFF
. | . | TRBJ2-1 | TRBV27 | TGTGCCATCACAGGGAAGTTGAACAATGAGCAGTTCTTC | CAITGKLNNEQFF
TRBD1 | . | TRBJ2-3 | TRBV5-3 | TGTGCCAGCAGCTTGGGGGACAGTCCAGATACGCAGTATTTT | CASSLGDSPDTQYF
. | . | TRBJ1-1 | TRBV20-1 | TGCAGTGCTAGAGGTGGGCACATCTTGAACACTGAAGCTTTCTTT | CSARGGHILNTEAFF
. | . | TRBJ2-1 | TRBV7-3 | TGTGCCAGCAGCTCTACAGTAAGCTCCTACAATGAGCAGTTCTTC | CASSSTVSSYNEQFF
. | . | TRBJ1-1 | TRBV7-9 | TGTGCCAGCAACTTATACGGTGAAGCTTTCTTT | CASNLYGEAFF
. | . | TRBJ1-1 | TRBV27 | TGTGCCAGCAGCCCAATGGGACACGCGAACACTGAAGCTTTCTTT | CASSPMGHANTEAFF
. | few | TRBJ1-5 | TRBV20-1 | TGCAGTGCCCTGGACAGTTACAATCAGCCCCAGCATTTT | CSALDSYNQPQHF
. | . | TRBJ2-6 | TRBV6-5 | TGTGCCAGCAGTTACATCGGAACCCAGTCTGGGGCCAACGTCCTGACTTTC | CASSYIGTQSGANVLTF
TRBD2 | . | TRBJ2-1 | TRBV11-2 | TGTGCCAGCAGCTTAGGGGCGGGGGGGCTTCGGGAGCAGTTCTTC | CASSLGAGGLREQFF
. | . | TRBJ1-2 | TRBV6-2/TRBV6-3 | TGTGCCAGCAGTCACGCCGCGGGGGAGAGTGGCTACACCTTC | CASSHAAGESGYTF
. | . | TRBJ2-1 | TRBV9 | TGTGCCAGCAGCGTAGGCGGGGCCGCCTACAATGAGCAGTTCTTC | CASSVGGAAYNEQFF
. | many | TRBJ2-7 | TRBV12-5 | TGTGCTAGTGGCTCCCTAGACACAGGTCACTCCTACGAGCAGTACTTC | CASGSLDTGHSYEQYF
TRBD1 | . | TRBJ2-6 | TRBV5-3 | TGTGCCAGCAGCCGTTATGGCGGTTCGGACAGGGGGTTCACTGGGGCCAACGTCCTGACTTTC | CASSRYGGSDRGFTGANVLTF
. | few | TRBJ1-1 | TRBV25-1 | TGTGCCAGCGTCTCAAGGGGCGGACTGAACACTGAAGCTTTCTTT | CASVSRGGLNTEAFF
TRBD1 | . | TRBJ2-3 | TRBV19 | TGTGCCAGTAGTACGGGACAGCGACCTAGCACAGATACGCAGTATTTT | CASSTGQRPSTDTQYF
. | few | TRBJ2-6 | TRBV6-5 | TGTGCCAGCAGGACGTCTTCTGGGGCCAACGTCCTGACTTTC | CASRTSSGANVLTF
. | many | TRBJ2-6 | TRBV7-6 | TGTGCCAGCAGCTTATCCGACAGGCTCGGGGCCAACGTCCTGACTTTC | CASSLSDRLGANVLTF
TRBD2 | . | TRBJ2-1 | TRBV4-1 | TGCGCCAGCAGCCCAGAGGTAGCGGGGGGAAGGAAGCAGTTCTTC | CASSPEVAGGRKQFF